Shown below are 25 T cell receptor beta chains from a single sample sequenced in a study of T cell repertoires in cytomegalovirus infection (dated by TCRdb to between 2018 and 2021). The antigens these receptors bind are not known. The treatment or condition label of this sample denotes: in vitro stimulation with specific CMV peptide epitopes to enrich CMV-specific T cells. TCRdb lists the instrument as Illumina HiSeq 1500. The public reads were run again by TCRdb, first through fastp at Q25 and then through MiXCR, and only productive beta chains were kept. CDR3 protein sequences are deduplicated, and each keeps its most common genes and DNA. The sample records 900,000 to 950,000 distinct CDR3 sequences, around a third of which are singletons. Of the sample, around 15% is held by the ten largest clones. The sample consisted of cultured CD8+ T cells from PBMCs, taken from culture after CMV antigen stimulation. The source is a human donor in good health (CMV status not recorded). Some clones in this sample may be carry-over from other donors' samples.

The chain links TRBV11-2 to TRBJ2-1, with D hard to call. Trimming stripped 2 bases from V and 5 bases from J, with 10 bases between. The germline gives CDR1 SGHAT, CDR2 FQNNGV. The CDR3 spans 14 residues. The CDR3 DNA reads TGTGCCAGCAGCTTATGGGAAACCAACAATGAGCAGTTCTTC. Residues: CASSLWETNNEQFF.

The chain recombines TRBV27 with TRBJ1-2; D unclear. Trimming took 2 bases from V and 5 from J, leaving 12 bases between them. From germline, CDR1 is MNHEY and CDR2 SMNVEV (reference sequence). This CDR3 contains 14 residues. This chain's CDR3 is CASSLQGEPYGYTF. The CDR3 DNA sequence: TGTGCCAGCAGTTTACAAGGAGAGCCATATGGCTACACCTTC.

This clonotype has a handful of counts. V gene TRBV7-8 combines with J gene TRBJ2-5; D gene ambiguous. Trimming shortened V by 5 bases and J by 5 bases, and 9 bases separated the two germline ends. Per germline, CDR1 SGHVS and CDR2 FQNEAQ. CDR3 length: 12 amino acids. For the CDR3, the DNA is TGTGCCAGCAGCCCTAGGGTGGAGACCCAGTACTTC. This encodes CASSPRVETQYF.

V gene TRBV2 combines with J gene TRBJ1-4; TRBD1 matches 11 bases. The germline CDR1 and CDR2 sequences are SNHLY and FYNNEI. V was clipped by 2 bases and J by 0 bases; unmatched bases: 5. The CDR3 spans 18 residues. In DNA form, the CDR3 reads TGTGCCAGCAGTGAAATACCGGGACAGGGGGCAACTAATGAAAAACTGTTTTTT. Residues: CASSEIPGQGATNEKLFF.

This chain connects TRBV7-6 to TRBJ2-2; 7 bases fit TRBD1. The germline gives CDR1 SGHVS, CDR2 FNYEAQ. This CDR3 comprises 17 residues. V trimming: 5 bases; J trimming: 7 bases; junction bases outside the gene matches: 16. DNA of the CDR3: TGTGCCAGCAGCGACATAGCCGTTACAGGGGTGGACGGGGAGCTGTTTTTT. This translates into CASSDIAVTGVDGELFF.

There are a few counts of this clonotype. The chain combines TRBV27 with TRBJ1-2; tentatively, D is TRBD1 (5 bases). This CDR3 is built from 15 residues. Germline-derived CDR1 and CDR2 are MNHEY and SMNVEV (reference sequence). Trimming stripped 6 bases from V and 0 bases from J, with 14 bases between. DNA of the CDR3: TGTGCCAGCAGGGGGCCCTCGGGGTCTAACTATGGCTACACCTTC. Protein sequence: CASRGPSGSNYGYTF.

This clonotype has more than one count but fewer than ten. The rearrangement uses TRBV12-3 or TRBV12-4 and TRBJ2-1; a weak D match, TRBD1 (5 bases). This CDR3 contains 15 residues. V gave up 6 bases and J gave up 3 bases, with 15 bases separating them. CDR3 sequence (DNA): TGTGCCAGCAGGCCAGGGTATCGAGGCTACAATGAGCAGTTCTTC. This codes for CASRPGYRGYNEQFF.

The V gene is TRBV6-5, the J gene TRBJ2-5; 7 bases line up with TRBD1. V was clipped by 2 bases and J by 0 bases; unmatched bases: 6. CDR3 length: 16 residues. Germline V lookup: CDR1 MNHEY, CDR2 SVGAGI. The CDR3, as DNA: TGTGCCAGCAGTTACACCTACGACAGGGACCAAGAGACCCAGTACTTC. This codes for CASSYTYDRDQETQYF.

This clonotype was found many times. This sequence joins TRBV27 and TRBJ1-1; perhaps TRBD1 as D (6 bases). The CDR3 extends over 14 amino acids. Trimming left V 6 bases short and J 5 bases short, with 16 bases between. Germline CDR1 is MNHEY and CDR2 is SMNVEV (reference sequence). Written as DNA, the CDR3 is TGTGCCAGCAGGCTTCTGGAGGGGGGTACTGAAGCTTTCTTT. It yields the protein CASRLLEGGTEAFF.

About this clonotype: The junction shows a germline mismatch at one end, possibly a read error. The chain carries TRBV4-1 and TRBJ1-2; D call uncertain. Germline CDR1 is MGHRA and CDR2 is YSYEKL. The CDR3 totals 10 residues. CDR3 in DNA: TGTGCCATCAGCCAAGAAAATCACACCTTC. This gives the protein CAISQENHTF.

This clonotype has more than one count but fewer than ten. The chain carries TRBV27 and TRBJ2-1; either TRBD1 or TRBD2 may fit D (5 bases each). V lost 8 bases and J lost 3, with 17 bases in between. The CDR3 loop spans 15 amino acids. Germline lookup yields CDR1 MNHEY and CDR2 SMNVEV (reference sequence). CDR3 sequence: CASGPGGHFYNEQFF. CDR3 in DNA: TGTGCCAGCGGACCCGGAGGACACTTCTACAATGAGCAGTTCTTC.

The rearrangement uses TRBV20-1 and TRBJ1-1; a possible D gene is TRBD1 (5 bases). V lost 6 bases, J lost 0 bases, and 17 bases lay in between. CDR3 length: 15 amino acids. Germline lookup yields CDR1 DFQATT and CDR2 SNEGSKA (reference sequence). The CDR3 coding sequence is TGCAGTGCGGTTCGGGGGGGTGTCATGAACACTGAAGCTTTCTTT. Amino acid sequence: CSAVRGGVMNTEAFF.

This clonotype was seen repeatedly, ten times or more. The rearrangement links TRBV7-8 to TRBJ2-5, with a weak D call TRBD2 (7 bases). Trimming removed 5 bases at V and 1 base at J, with 14 bases between. CDR3 length: 15 residues. CDR1 is SGHVS, CDR2 FQNEAQ, per germline. The CDR3 sequence: CASSPTAGAQETQYF. Written as DNA, the CDR3 is TGTGCCAGCAGCCCAACGGCGGGGGCCCAAGAGACCCAGTACTTC.

This sequence joins TRBV5-1 and TRBJ2-2; D perhaps matches TRBD2 (6 bases). From germline, CDR1 is SGHRS and CDR2 YFSETQ. Trimming stripped 1 base from V and 0 bases from J, with 10 bases between. The CDR3 extends over 16 amino acids. The CDR3 reads CASSLLTSPNTGELFF. The CDR3 bases are TGCGCCAGCAGCTTGTTAACTAGCCCGAACACCGGGGAGCTGTTTTTT.

V usage is TRBV19 and J usage is TRBJ1-6; D unclear. CDR3 length: 17 residues. The germline CDR1 and CDR2 sequences are LNHDA and SQIVND (reference sequence). Trimming pared 8 bases from V and 0 bases from J, leaving 17 bases between. The chain's CDR3 is CASRDRGSGSYNSPLHF. CDR3 coding DNA: TGTGCCAGTCGAGATCGTGGCAGTGGCTCCTATAATTCACCCCTCCACTTT.

V and J are TRBV5-8 and TRBJ2-5, with 11 bases matching TRBD2. V was clipped by 3 bases and J by 5 bases; unmatched bases: 6. Germline V CDR1 and CDR2: SGHTS, YDEGEE. The CDR3 consists of 15 residues. The CDR3 DNA sequence: TGTGCCAGCAGCTCCCCGACTAGCGGGGAGGAGACCCAGTACTTC. Its translation: CASSSPTSGEETQYF.

This rearrangement joins TRBV7-3 to TRBJ2-1, with D tentatively TRBD1 or TRBD2 (5 bases each). Germline V gene data show CDR1 as SGHTA and CDR2 as FQGTGA. V lost 5 bases, J lost 4 bases, and 15 bases lay in between. The CDR3 runs to 15 residues. CDR3 in amino acids: CASSRAGAEYNEQFF. The CDR3 bases are TGTGCCAGCAGCCGAGCCGGGGCCGAATACAATGAGCAGTTCTTC.

This clonotype showed up many times. This rearrangement joins TRBV7-6 to TRBJ2-5; unclear D gene. The CDR3 totals 13 residues. CDR1 and CDR2 (germline): SGHVS, FNYEAQ. Trimming took 1 base from V and 8 from J, leaving 11 bases between them. The chain's CDR3 is CASSLGRRDTQYF. The CDR3 coding sequence is TGTGCCAGCAGCTTAGGTAGAAGAGACACCCAGTACTTC.

The chain links TRBV12-3 or TRBV12-4 to TRBJ2-3, with TRBD2 matching 11 bases. The CDR3 is 15 amino acids. With V trimmed by 7 bases and J by 2 bases, 5 bases remained unmatched. The CDR3 DNA reads as TGTGCCAGCACCCCTAGCGGGGGGCCCACAGATACGCAGTATTTT. Amino acids: CASTPSGGPTDTQYF.

The sample holds a few counts of this clonotype. This chain uses TRBV27 with TRBJ1-2; D may be TRBD1 (5 bases). This CDR3 is 13 amino acids long. With 3 bases removed from V and 8 bases from J, the gap between germline ends came to 13 bases. Germline CDR1 and CDR2: MNHEY and SMNVEV (reference sequence). The CDR3 loop is CASSLGPLFGYTF. CDR3 DNA sequence: TGTGCCAGCAGTTTGGGGCCTTTGTTCGGCTACACCTTC.

This chain joins TRBV5-1 and TRBJ1-5; the match to TRBD1 covers 9 bases. V shed 3 bases and J 7 bases; nucleotides not matched to a gene: 5. Germline CDR1 is SGHRS and CDR2 is YFSETQ. The CDR3 contains 14 residues. CDR3 coding DNA: TGCGCCAGCAGCTACTGGACAGGGGACCAGCCCCAGCATTTT. It translates to CASSYWTGDQPQHF.

Comments on this clonotype: Compared with germline, one end of the junction differs, possibly owing to a read error. This chain joins TRBV7-7 and TRBJ2-1; TRBD2 is a possible D gene (6 bases). The CDR3 covers 16 residues. Per the germline V gene, CDR1 is SSHAT and CDR2 is FNYEAQ (reference sequence). The CDR3 loop reads CASSLAAVAAKREQFF. CDR3 nucleotides: TGTGCTAGCAGCTTAGCGGCGGTAGCTGCCAAGCGTGAGCAGTTCTTC.

This clonotype was recorded at least ten times. This sequence joins TRBV11-2 and TRBJ2-7; 8 bases align to TRBD1. The V gene's germline CDR1 is SGHAT and CDR2 FQNNGV. Unmatched junction bases numbered 7, after V lost 6 bases and J lost 3 bases. The CDR3 extends over 14 amino acids. CDR3 DNA sequence: TGTGCCAGCAGTCCGCCCGGGACAGGCTACGAGCAGTACTTC. It translates to CASSPPGTGYEQYF.

This clonotype was detected only a few times. The chain has TRBV6-5 and TRBJ2-2; the match to TRBD1 covers 7 bases. The CDR3 loop spans 16 amino acids. V lost 0 bases, J lost 2 bases, and 3 bases stayed unmatched. Germline CDR1 is MNHEY and CDR2 is SVGAGI. The CDR3 sequence: CASSYSRTGNTGELFF. DNA for the CDR3: TGTGCCAGCAGTTACTCGAGGACAGGAAACACCGGGGAGCTGTTTTTT.

This rearrangement joins TRBV5-6 to TRBJ2-1; a possible D gene is TRBD1 (6 bases). V lost 7 bases to trimming and J lost 1 base, with 12 bases between them. The CDR3 runs to 14 residues. Germline V gene lookup returns CDR1 SGHDT and CDR2 YYEEEE. CDR3 sequence: CASVDRFSYNEQFF. The CDR3 DNA reads TGTGCCAGCGTAGACAGGTTTTCCTACAATGAGCAGTTCTTC.